The rows below give T cell receptor beta chains drawn from one sample of a study of CD8 T cells in ankylosing spondylitis. MiXCR, run by TCRdb on the 5' RACE reads, gives a single entry per CDR3 protein. The profile covers around 480,000 distinct CDR3 sequences, with 17% appearing a single time and approximately 1% taken by the ten largest. Material for sequencing was blood, either unsorted or a sorted T cell fraction (not recorded which). These TCRs come from a male donor with ankylosing spondylitis. Each CDR3 is given with its conserved first and last residue. The order of the fields is V gene, J gene, D gene, clone size, CDR3 DNA, CDR3 protein. A D gene is named only where the DNA matches it firmly. The size entry is marked missing in some rows and otherwise reads once, few, many or a size class.

V gene: TRBV29-1
J gene: TRBJ2-7
D gene: TRBD2
clone size: many
CDR3 DNA: TGCAGCGTTGGTAGACTAGCGGGAGGTTACGAGCAGTACTTC
CDR3 protein: CSVGRLAGGYEQYF

V gene: TRBV29-1
J gene: TRBJ1-1
D gene: -
clone size: many
CDR3 DNA: TGCAGCGTTTGCAGGGCGGAGTCCGACACTGAAGCTTTCTTT
CDR3 protein: CSVCRAESDTEAFF

V gene: TRBV6-5
J gene: TRBJ2-6
D gene: -
clone size: few
CDR3 DNA: TGTGCCAGCAGTTACATTGGTGCCAGGGTCTCTGGGGCCAACGTCCTGACTTTC
CDR3 protein: CASSYIGARVSGANVLTF

V gene: TRBV12-3/TRBV12-4
J gene: TRBJ1-2
D gene: -
clone size: -
CDR3 DNA: TGTGCCAGCAGGGGAACAGGATACCACTATGGCTACACCTTC
CDR3 protein: CASRGTGYHYGYTF

V gene: TRBV5-1
J gene: TRBJ2-5
D gene: -
clone size: few
CDR3 DNA: TGCGCCAGCAGCTTGGAGGGCTCTAGGGGCCAAGAGACCCAGTACTTC
CDR3 protein: CASSLEGSRGQETQYF

V gene: TRBV28
J gene: TRBJ2-7
D gene: TRBD2
clone size: -
CDR3 DNA: TGTGCCAGCCGTGGAGCGGGAATCCTCGAGCAGTACTTC
CDR3 protein: CASRGAGILEQYF

V gene: TRBV7-2
J gene: TRBJ2-7
D gene: -
clone size: -
CDR3 DNA: TGTGCCAGCAGCTTAGCTGGTCAGAGGGTCTCCGAGCAGTACTTC
CDR3 protein: CASSLAGQRVSEQYF

V gene: TRBV12-3/TRBV12-4
J gene: TRBJ2-7
D gene: TRBD1
clone size: many
CDR3 DNA: TGTGCCAGCAGTTTGATACAGGGGGGCTCCTACGAGCAGTACTTC
CDR3 protein: CASSLIQGGSYEQYF

V gene: TRBV12-3/TRBV12-4
J gene: TRBJ1-3
D gene: -
clone size: few
CDR3 DNA: TGTGCCAGCAGGCCCACGGGGGGCCTAAACACCATATATTTT
CDR3 protein: CASRPTGGLNTIYF

V gene: TRBV2
J gene: TRBJ1-1
D gene: -
clone size: few
CDR3 DNA: TGTGCCAGCAGTCCACTACAGGGTTCGGCTTTCTTT
CDR3 protein: CASSPLQGSAFF

V gene: TRBV27
J gene: TRBJ1-2
D gene: -
clone size: -
CDR3 DNA: TGTGCCAGCAGTTTATCGAAGGGACGGGGATACGGGGACTATGGCTACACCTTC
CDR3 protein: CASSLSKGRGYGDYGYTF

V gene: TRBV20-1
J gene: TRBJ2-2
D gene: -
clone size: -
CDR3 DNA: TGCAGTGCTAGAGATCCGAAGCGGCCCACCGGGGAGCTGTTTTTT
CDR3 protein: CSARDPKRPTGELFF

V gene: TRBV6-6
J gene: TRBJ2-1
D gene: TRBD1
clone size: -
CDR3 DNA: TGTGCCAGCGCCCAGGGGGCTAACAATGAGCAGTTCTTC
CDR3 protein: CASAQGANNEQFF

V gene: TRBV12-3/TRBV12-4
J gene: TRBJ1-5
D gene: -
clone size: few
CDR3 DNA: TGTGCCAGCAGTTTAAGCAGGTTGCAGCCCCAGCATTTT
CDR3 protein: CASSLSRLQPQHF

V gene: TRBV2
J gene: TRBJ1-2
D gene: -
clone size: few
CDR3 DNA: TGTGCCAGCAGTGGACCAGGGGGCTACACCTTC
CDR3 protein: CASSGPGGYTF

V gene: TRBV6-2/TRBV6-3
J gene: TRBJ2-7
D gene: -
clone size: few
CDR3 DNA: TGTGCCAGCAGCCAAACAGGGACCGAGCAGTACTTC
CDR3 protein: CASSQTGTEQYF

V gene: TRBV12-3/TRBV12-4
J gene: TRBJ1-6
D gene: TRBD1
clone size: few
CDR3 DNA: TGTGCCAGCAGACAGGGGGCGAATTCACCCCTCCACTTT
CDR3 protein: CASRQGANSPLHF

V gene: TRBV28
J gene: TRBJ1-1
D gene: TRBD1
clone size: -
CDR3 DNA: TGTGCCAGCAGCCCCGGGGACAGGGAAGCAACTGAAGCTTTCTTT
CDR3 protein: CASSPGDREATEAFF

V gene: TRBV3-1
J gene: TRBJ1-1
D gene: -
clone size: few
CDR3 DNA: TGTGCCAGCAGACAGGCCGCGAACACTGAAGCTTTCTTT
CDR3 protein: CASRQAANTEAFF

V gene: TRBV5-6
J gene: TRBJ2-3
D gene: -
clone size: few
CDR3 DNA: TGTGCCAGCAGCTTGGTCGGCGCGGGGAGCACAGATACGCAGTATTTT
CDR3 protein: CASSLVGAGSTDTQYF

V gene: TRBV7-9
J gene: TRBJ1-3
D gene: -
clone size: -
CDR3 DNA: TGTGCCAGCAGCTACGCGGGGACGCGTGGAAACACCATATATTTT
CDR3 protein: CASSYAGTRGNTIYF

V gene: TRBV29-1
J gene: TRBJ2-4
D gene: -
clone size: many
CDR3 DNA: TGCAGCGTTGGGATCGACAGACGGTGGAACATTCAGTACTTC
CDR3 protein: CSVGIDRRWNIQYF

V gene: TRBV11-2
J gene: TRBJ2-1
D gene: TRBD2
clone size: -
CDR3 DNA: TGTGCCAGCAGCGCCGGGACTAGCGGTCTCAATGAGCAGTTCTTC
CDR3 protein: CASSAGTSGLNEQFF